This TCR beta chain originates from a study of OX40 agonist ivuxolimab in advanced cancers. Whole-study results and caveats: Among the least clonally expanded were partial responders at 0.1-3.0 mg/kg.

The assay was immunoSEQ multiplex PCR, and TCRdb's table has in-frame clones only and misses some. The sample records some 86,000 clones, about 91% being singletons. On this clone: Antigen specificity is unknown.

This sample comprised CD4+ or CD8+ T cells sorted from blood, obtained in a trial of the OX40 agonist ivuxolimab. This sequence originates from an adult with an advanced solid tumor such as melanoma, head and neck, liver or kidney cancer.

Here the CDR3 DNA reads TGTGCCAGCAGCGTAGCTGCCTACAATGAGCAGTTCTTC. Amino acid sequence: CASSVAAYNEQFF. V is TRBV9 and J is TRBJ2-1; D is uncertain. V was clipped by 0 bases and J by 2 bases, with 3 bases between them. This CDR3 contains 13 residues. CDR1 is SGDLS and CDR2 is YYNGEE in the germline V gene.